This T cell receptor beta chain was identified during a study of T-cell reconstitution after alpha-beta-depleted transplantation in children. A TCRbeta library incorporating unique molecular identifiers was prepared. In TCRdb, the PCR reads were re-called with MiXCR into one record per CDR3 protein. The sample carries 750,000 to 950,000 distinct CDR3 sequences, roughly 15% recorded once. Notes on this clonotype: The antigen is unknown.

Trimming took 2 bases from V and 2 from J, leaving 12 bases between them. This CDR3 is 15 amino acids long. Germline loops: CDR1 DFQATT, CDR2 SNEGSKA (reference sequence). General study results and limits: Day-60 TCRbeta diversity that was high in some patients was derived from surviving recipient T cells and thymic progenitors. As was reported, about two months after transplant, alpha-beta T cells came from several hundred expanded graft clones. Newly generated T cells supplied most T-cell counts and diversity one year post-transplant.

The origin of this receptor is a male patient younger than 18 who had a stem cell transplant for acute lymphoblastic leukemia, so the T cells may come from the graft donor. The rearrangement links TRBV20-1 to TRBJ2-2; D may be TRBD1 (5 bases). The source was PBMCs, mostly from graft donor cells, collected 360 days after TCRalphabeta/CD19-depleted stem cell transplant. CDR3: CSARPRTPNTGELFF. CDR3 DNA sequence: TGCAGTGCTAGACCCCGGACACCAAACACCGGGGAGCTGTTTTTT.